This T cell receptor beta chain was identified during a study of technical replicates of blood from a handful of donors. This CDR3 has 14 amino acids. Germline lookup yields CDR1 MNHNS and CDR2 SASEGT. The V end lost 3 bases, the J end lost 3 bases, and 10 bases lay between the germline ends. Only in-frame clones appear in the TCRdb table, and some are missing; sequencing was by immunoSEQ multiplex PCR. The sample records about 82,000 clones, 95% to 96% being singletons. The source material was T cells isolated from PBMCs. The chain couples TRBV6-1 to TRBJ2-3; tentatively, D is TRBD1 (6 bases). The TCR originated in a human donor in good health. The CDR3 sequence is CASSEWQGTDTQYF. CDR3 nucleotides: TGTGCCAGCAGTGAGTGGCAGGGGACAGATACGCAGTATTTT.